What follows are 30 T cell receptor beta chains derived from one specimen sequenced in a study of blood T cell repertoires in COVID-19. The repertoire was sequenced with immunoSEQ multiplex PCR; TCRdb's copy has only in-frame clones and lacks some. The sample has some 140,000 clones; roughly 78% are singletons. Sequenced: peripheral blood. These TCRs come from a man older than 75 with acute or convalescent COVID-19.

This rearrangement joins TRBV5-1 to TRBJ2-3, with D perhaps TRBD2 (5 bases). Germline CDR1 is SGHRS and CDR2 is YFSETQ. V lost 0 bases and J 1 base, leaving 9 bases between the germline ends. CDR3 length: 15 residues. CDR3 nucleotide sequence: TGCGCCAGCAGCTTGGCCGGGATACGCACAGATACGCAGTATTTT. As protein: CASSLAGIRTDTQYF.

J is TRBJ2-3 and V is TRBV7-2, with D possibly matching TRBD2 (6 bases). The CDR3 loop spans 14 amino acids. V dropped 7 bases and J dropped 2 bases, with 13 bases sitting between them. Germline lookup yields CDR1 SGHTA and CDR2 FQGNSA. CDR3 residues: CASTVGGTTDTQYF. The CDR3 region has the DNA TGTGCCAGCACCGTCGGGGGAACCACAGATACGCAGTATTTT.

The chain employs TRBV4-2 and TRBJ2-5; TRBD1 might be the D (5 bases). Germline-derived CDR1 and CDR2 are LGHNA and YNFKEQ. This CDR3 region has 13 residues. Trimming took off 0 bases at V and 4 bases at J, with 6 bases between the two ends. CDR3 protein: CASSQDTGETQYF. The CDR3 region has the DNA TGTGCCAGCAGCCAAGATACAGGAGAGACCCAGTACTTC.

This clone occurred once. The V and J genes are TRBV18 and TRBJ2-6; 9 bases agree with TRBD1. This CDR3 comprises 16 residues. V was clipped by 5 bases and J by 3 bases; unmatched bases: 5. Germline lookup yields CDR1 KGHSH and CDR2 LQKENI. CDR3 residues: CASSGDREYGANVLTF. CDR3 DNA: TGTGCCAGCTCAGGGGACAGGGAGTATGGGGCCAACGTCCTGACTTTC. Based on the CDR3 plus reference TRBV18 and TRBJ2-6, the full variable domain is NAGVMQNPRHLVRRRGQEARLRCSPMKGHSHVYWYRQLPEEGLKFMVYLQKENIIDESGMPKERFSAEFPKEGPSILRIQQVVRGDSAAYFCASSGDREYGANVLTFGAGSRLTVL.

The rearrangement links TRBV13 to TRBJ2-3; 8 bases agree with TRBD2. Germline assignment: CDR1 PRHDT and CDR2 FYEKMQ (reference sequence). The length of the CDR3 is 16 residues. Trimming removed 6 bases from V and 6 bases from J; junction bases left unmatched: 14. The CDR3 is CASSYNLRLALDTQYF. For the CDR3, the DNA is TGTGCCAGCAGTTACAATCTTCGACTAGCGCTCGATACGCAGTATTTT.

This clone has a single count. The chain's CDR3 is CASSLGINYGYTF. The CDR3 DNA sequence: TGTGCCAGCAGCTTGGGCATTAACTATGGCTACACCTTC. The chain recombines TRBV11-3 with TRBJ1-2, with no clear D. Germline assignment: CDR1 SGHNT and CDR2 YENEEA. This CDR3 is built from 13 residues. The V end was cut by 3 bases, the J end by 1 base, with 6 bases between.

The chain couples TRBV15 to TRBJ1-2; TRBD1 is a possible D gene (6 bases). From germline, CDR1 is LNHNV and CDR2 YYDKDF (reference sequence). Deletions cut 0 bases from V and 6 bases from J, with 14 bases between. The CDR3 spans 15 residues. In DNA form, the CDR3 reads TGTGCCACCAGCAGAGATCTTGGACAGTCAAATGGCTACACCTTC. Residues: CATSRDLGQSNGYTF.

The CDR3 coding sequence is TGTGCCAGCACCGTTGACAGGGGGTCCTCCCGGATTCAAGAGACCCAGTACTTC. Protein product: CASTVDRGSSRIQETQYF. This chain links TRBV28 with TRBJ2-5; 9 bases match TRBD1. Germline V gives CDR1 MDHEN, CDR2 SYDVKM. V lost 7 bases, J lost 2 bases, and 17 bases stayed unmatched. This CDR3 region has 18 residues.

The chain recombines TRBV5-1 with TRBJ1-2, with 8 bases fitting TRBD1. The CDR3 length is 15 residues. CDR1 and CDR2 from the germline V gene are SGHRS and YFSETQ. The trim removed 5 bases at V and 6 bases at J, leaving 12 bases unmatched. CDR3 sequence: CASRIPGQGLNGYTF. CDR3 coding DNA: TGCGCCAGCAGAATCCCAGGACAGGGTTTGAATGGCTACACCTTC.

The chain combines TRBV3-1 (or the pseudogene TRBV3-2) with TRBJ1-6; possibly TRBD1 for D (5 bases). V shed 2 bases and J shed 9 bases, with 8 bases lying between them. CDR3 size: 13 residues. Germline CDR1 reads LGHDT; CDR2 reads YNNKEL (reference sequence). Here the CDR3 DNA reads TGTGCCAGCAGCCAAAGGCAGGGTTCACCCCTCCACTTT. The encoded protein is CASSQRQGSPLHF.

The chain couples TRBV23-1 to TRBJ2-7, with D hard to call. TRBV23-1 is an ORF; its function is uncertain. Deletions cut 8 bases from V and 6 bases from J, with 11 bases between. The CDR3 runs to 11 residues. The CDR3 bases are TGCGCCAGCCCTGACACCCTCGAGCAGTACGTC. Its translation is CASPDTLEQYV.

The V gene is TRBV14, the J gene TRBJ2-5; D is perhaps TRBD1 (5 bases). Germline CDR1 reads SGHDN; CDR2 reads FVKESK. The CDR3 covers 14 residues. V was shortened by 4 bases and J by 6 bases, with 15 bases between the two germline ends. DNA for the CDR3: TGTGCCAGCAGCCCCCAGGGCATCGTAAAGACCCAGTACTTC. Its protein is CASSPQGIVKTQYF.

CDR3 sequence: CATSRGGTGFEINLSPLHF. The CDR3 coding sequence is TGTGCCACCAGCAGAGGTGGAACAGGGTTTGAAATTAATCTATCACCCCTCCACTTT. The chain is built from TRBV15 and TRBJ1-6; D may be TRBD1 (6 bases). The germline V gene has CDR1 LNHNV and CDR2 YYDKDF (reference sequence). The CDR3 consists of 19 residues. V lost 1 base, J lost 10 bases, and 26 bases lay in between. Full variable domain (remainder filled in from reference TRBV15 and TRBJ1-6): DAMVIQNPRYQVTQFGKPVTLSCSQTLNHNVMYWYQQKSSQAPKLLFHYYDKDFNNEADTPDNFQSRRPNTSFCFLDIRSPGLGDTAMYLCATSRGGTGFEINLSPLHFGNGTRLTVT.

The chain links TRBV5-1 to TRBJ1-1; 8 nucleotides align to TRBD1. J was trimmed by 10 bases and V by 3 bases; bases with no gene match: 11. Germline assignment: CDR1 SGHRS and CDR2 YFSETQ. The CDR3 spans 14 residues. In nucleotides, the CDR3 is TGCGCCAGCAGCTCCGGGGGAGGACAGGGAAGAGCTTTCTTT. Amino acids: CASSSGGGQGRAFF.

The gene calls are TRBV6-5 and TRBJ1-2; D not certain. V lost 2 bases to trimming and J lost 6 bases, with 13 bases between them. The CDR3 length is 14 residues. Germline CDR1 and CDR2: MNHEY and SVGAGI. DNA for the CDR3: TGTGCCAGCAGTTACGCCGGGAGGGTAGATGGCTACACCTTC. Amino acids: CASSYAGRVDGYTF.

The chain employs TRBV5-6 and TRBJ2-3; 7 bases align to TRBD2. The CDR3 totals 14 residues. The trim removed 4 bases at V and 5 bases at J, leaving 7 bases unmatched. Germline CDR1 is SGHDT and CDR2 is YYEEEE. CDR3 in DNA: TGTGCCAGCAGCCGCGGACTAGTTGGAGATACGCAGTATTTT. Its protein is CASSRGLVGDTQYF. The full variable domain, rest sourced from reference TRBV5-6 and TRBJ2-3, is DAGVTQSPTHLIKTRGQQVTLRCSPKSGHDTVSWYQQALGQGPQFIFQYYEEEERQRGNFPDRFSGHQFPNYSSELNVNALLLGDSALYLCASSRGLVGDTQYFGPGTRLTVL.

The chain uses TRBV15 and TRBJ1-4; weak D call: TRBD1 (6 bases). Trimming removed 1 base from V and 6 bases from J, with 15 bases in between. Germline-derived CDR1 and CDR2 are LNHNV and YYDKDF (reference sequence). This CDR3 is built from 16 residues. The CDR3 DNA follows: TGTGCCACCAGCAGAGCTCAGGGGCAACCAGATGAAAAACTGTTTTTT. It codes for CATSRAQGQPDEKLFF.

This chain connects TRBV5-1 to TRBJ2-6; D might be TRBD2 (6 bases). The germline gives CDR1 SGHRS, CDR2 YFSETQ. Deletions cut 4 bases from V and 2 bases from J, with 13 bases between. The CDR3 has 16 amino acids. The CDR3: CASSPVAGTGANVLTF. CDR3 nucleotide sequence: TGCGCCAGCAGCCCAGTGGCGGGGACTGGGGCCAACGTCCTGACTTTC.

The chain uses TRBV19 and TRBJ2-6; perhaps TRBD1 as D (6 bases). Germline-derived CDR1 and CDR2 are LNHDA and SQIVND (reference sequence). The CDR3 is 16 residues long. Trimming left V 5 bases short and J 4 bases short, with 15 bases between. CDR3 sequence (DNA): TGTGCCAGTAGTCTCCAACAGGGCCTGGGGGCCAACGTCCTGACTTTC. Protein sequence: CASSLQQGLGANVLTF.

In its sample, this clone was seen a few times. V is TRBV19 and J is TRBJ1-1; TRBD1 matches 8 bases. J was trimmed by 4 bases and V by 6 bases; bases with no gene match: 13. Germline CDR1 reads LNHDA; CDR2 reads SQIVND (reference sequence). There are 16 residues in the CDR3. For the CDR3, the DNA is TGTGCCAGTAGCTACTTATTACAGGGGGGAAGCACTGAAGCTTTCTTT. Translated, it gives CASSYLLQGGSTEAFF.

This clone appeared once. The CDR3 DNA reads TGTGCCAGCAGTCCTAACGCCCTTTATGGCTACACCTTC. Protein: CASSPNALYGYTF. The rearrangement links TRBV28 to TRBJ1-2; no reliable D call. This CDR3 contains 13 residues. The V end was cut by 5 bases, the J end by 5 bases, with 12 bases between. The V gene's germline CDR1 is MDHEN and CDR2 SYDVKM.

This chain links TRBV3-1 (or the pseudogene TRBV3-2) with TRBJ1-2; 12 bases align to TRBD1. The germline gives CDR1 LGHDT, CDR2 YNNKEL (reference sequence). After removal of 5 bases from V and 4 bases from J, the junction contained 5 bases not matched to a gene. CDR3 length equals 15 residues. The CDR3 is CASSSGTGGGYGYTF. CDR3 DNA sequence: TGTGCCAGCAGCTCCGGGACAGGGGGCGGCTATGGCTACACCTTC.

V usage is TRBV11-3 and J usage is TRBJ2-5; tentatively, D is TRBD1 (7 bases). V gave up 5 bases and J gave up 4 bases, with 17 bases separating them. The CDR3 has 15 amino acids. CDR1 and CDR2 from the germline V gene are SGHNT and YENEEA. The CDR3, as DNA: TGTGCCAGCAGCCCCGCAGGGGGGCGGGGAGAGACCCAGTACTTC. Its protein is CASSPAGGRGETQYF.

J is TRBJ1-2 and V is TRBV7-2, with D hard to call. This CDR3 has 15 residues. Germline CDR1 reads SGHTA; CDR2 reads FQGNSA. Trimming took off 1 base at V and 8 bases at J, with 17 bases between the two ends. The CDR3 nucleotides are TGTGCCAGCAGCTTAGTGGGAAGGGAGGGCCGCGGCTACACCTTC. It translates to CASSLVGREGRGYTF.

This clone is labeled as medium-sized. The gene calls are TRBV7-9 and TRBJ2-2; D gene ambiguous. The ends were cut back, 3 bases at V and 6 bases at J, with 11 bases in the middle. Germline CDR1 and CDR2: SEHNR and FQNEAQ (reference sequence). The CDR3 spans 14 residues. The CDR3 nucleotides are TGTGCCAGCAGCTTCTCTCCAGGCCCCGGGGAGCTGTTTTTT. It yields the protein CASSFSPGPGELFF.

The rearrangement links TRBV10-3 to TRBJ1-5, with D hard to call. This CDR3 is built from 14 residues. Looked up from germline, CDR1 is ENHRY and CDR2 is SYGVKD. Deletions cut 0 bases from V and 2 bases from J, with 5 bases between. The CDR3 loop is CAISESPGNQPQHF. The CDR3 DNA is TGTGCCATCAGTGAGTCCCCAGGCAATCAGCCCCAGCATTTT.

The CDR3: CASKASGGPRDTQYF. DNA for the CDR3: TGCGCCAGCAAGGCTAGCGGGGGGCCAAGGGATACGCAGTATTTT. The genes are TRBV10-2 and TRBJ2-3; 11 nucleotides align to TRBD2. The CDR3 loop spans 15 amino acids. Germline-derived CDR1 and CDR2 are WSHSY and SAAADI. Trimming at V came to 7 bases and at J to 6 bases, leaving 9 bases not matched to a gene.

This sequence joins TRBV6-5 and TRBJ2-1, with 12 positions matching TRBD2. V was pared by 5 bases and J by 7 bases, with 6 bases of the junction left unmatched. Germline CDR1 and CDR2: MNHEY and SVGAGI. This CDR3 has 15 residues. The CDR3 DNA sequence: TGTGCCAGCAGTCTTCTAGCGGGGGGGCAGAATGAGCAGTTCTTC. This sequence encodes CASSLLAGGQNEQFF.

This sequence joins TRBV23-1 and TRBJ2-5; 9 bases map to TRBD1. TRBV23-1 is annotated as an ORF whose role is uncertain. Trimming took 3 bases from V and 3 from J; bases not matched to a gene: 8. The CDR3 runs to 16 residues. CDR3 nucleotides: TGCGCCAGCAGTCACCTCCGGGACAGGGCAAAAGAGACCCAGTACTTC. The encoded protein is CASSHLRDRAKETQYF.

The V gene is TRBV3-1 (or the pseudogene TRBV3-2), the J gene TRBJ1-2, with D perhaps matching TRBD1 (6 bases). This CDR3 has 16 amino acids. In germline, CDR1 is LGHDT, CDR2 YNNKEL (reference sequence). The V and J ends lost 5 bases and 4 bases respectively, with 20 bases between them. Written as DNA, the CDR3 is TGTGCCAGCAGCGCCCGATTGACAGGTCCCTCCTATGGCTACACCTTC. Translated, it gives CASSARLTGPSYGYTF.